Listed below are T cell receptor beta chains from one sample, sequenced in a study of blood T cell repertoires in COVID-19. Some clones are missing from TCRdb's copy, which holds only in-frame ones; the method was immunoSEQ multiplex PCR. The table has about 240,000 clones, around four fifths seen once; the top ten hold around 5%. The sequencing input was peripheral blood. The receptors stem from a woman in her sixties or seventies with acute or convalescent COVID-19. The conserved cysteine and the conserved F or W are not part of the CDR3 here.

TRBV19,TRBJ1-2,ASSILGQGNGYT
TRBV30,TRBJ1-2,AWSGGTGLGYT
TRBV28,TRBJ1-5,ASTPLEVSNQPQH
TRBV4-2,TRBJ1-2,ASSRANYGYT
TRBV27,TRBJ2-5,ASSLSPGLAGRETQY
TRBV6-5,TRBJ1-6,AIRQSLNSPLH
TRBV19,TRBJ1-2,ASKAIRAGTELYGYT
TRBV2,TRBJ2-2,ASSEAGIPTGELF
TRBV5-4,TRBJ2-2,ASSLSGNTGELF
TRBV7-9,TRBJ2-7,ASSSQGLTEQY
TRBV27,TRBJ1-1,ASSYAGTGVTEAF
TRBV20-1,TRBJ1-5,SASAYDRGLSQPQH
TRBV15,TRBJ2-1,ATEGQGNARSYNEQF
TRBV7-8,TRBJ2-3,ASSLLSLAGGIRIDTQY
TRBV6-2/TRBV6-3,TRBJ1-1,ASSYRRGGLDTEAF
TRBV7-2,TRBJ2-1,ASSSQGGGAGEQF
TRBV7-2,TRBJ1-1,ASSWFGSNTEAF
TRBV5-1,TRBJ1-4,ASSLLEGRGEKLF
TRBV29-1,TRBJ1-1,SVERNTEAF
TRBV3-1/TRBV3-2,TRBJ2-1,ASSQEAGRGYNEQF
TRBV27,TRBJ2-2,ATSGGVATGELF
TRBV7-9,TRBJ1-2,ASSFNSGYGYT
TRBV19,TRBJ2-7,ASSARDSRYEQY
TRBV18,TRBJ1-1,ASSTSRAGNTEAF
TRBV11-3,TRBJ2-2,ASSLGTSDRELF
TRBV7-2,TRBJ1-5,ASSLGPNQPQH
TRBV25-1,TRBJ2-7,ASGRQGNYEQY
TRBV3-1/TRBV3-2,TRBJ1-2,ASSPRSYGYT
TRBV27,TRBJ1-2,ASMGWSTGFGYT
TRBV3-1/TRBV3-2,TRBJ1-2,ASGQGYGYT
TRBV5-1,TRBJ2-1,ASSPGQNNEQF
TRBV27,TRBJ1-5,ASNRQGGNQPQH
TRBV14,TRBJ1-2,ASSQDHRGTLGYT
TRBV7-2,TRBJ1-3,ASREHRDRGINTIY
TRBV27,TRBJ1-2,ASRGGEAGGYT
TRBV10-3,TRBJ2-4,ATKTSGGSNIQY
TRBV7-9,TRBJ1-4,ASSLAAGYNEKLF
TRBV27,TRBJ1-2,ASSLSWATNRYT
TRBV7-9,TRBJ1-2,ASSLAGRSNYGYT
TRBV6-5,TRBJ1-5,ASRGQGVAQPQH
TRBV5-1,TRBJ1-3,ASSLGASTGNTIY
TRBV4-1,TRBJ1-2,ASSQDLAGGGNYGYT
TRBV6-2/TRBV6-3,TRBJ1-1,ASSYSSESLNTEAF
TRBV5-5,TRBJ2-7,ASSPRQGNEQY
TRBV9,TRBJ2-1,ASSVETATYNEQF
TRBV28,TRBJ2-3,ASSLGGGTDTQY
TRBV7-2,TRBJ1-3,ASRTDGTSGNTIY
TRBV18,TRBJ2-4,ASSPPAAKNIQY
TRBV28,TRBJ1-5,ASNIAGNQPQH
TRBV28,TRBJ2-5,ASSNRGGQETQY
TRBV9,TRBJ2-3,ASSSEIPGQGTSTDTQY
TRBV6-5,TRBJ1-2,ASSYVQGANYGYT
TRBV28,TRBJ2-1,ASSRTGGRFQF
TRBV5-4,TRBJ1-1,ASSLDLNTEAF
TRBV19,TRBJ1-5,ASSSTGGAGSNQPQH